The present entry profiles one T cell receptor beta chain with its context. Its target is unknown. The data derive from a study of blood T cells in healthy people across ages. Study-wide results and caveats: What prevented conclusive comparison of naive and antigen-experienced cells was that PBMCs were unsorted. As naive T cell percentage varied, TCR beta diversity correlated strongly with it.

Germline V gene data show CDR1 as SGHTA and CDR2 as FQGNSA. V was pared by 3 bases and J by 8 bases, with 15 bases between. This CDR3 comprises 14 residues. Primed by a sample-barcoded 5' primer and a J-beta primer mix, a second PCR proceeded for about 7 to 11 cycles. Each cDNA molecule, via a template-switch adaptor with 12 random nucleotides, was tagged. A single record per CDR3 protein comes from TCRdb applying MiXCR to the 5' RACE reads. The table lists about 1.5 million distinct CDR3 sequences, roughly 43% of them singletons, with 4% in the top ten. This chain uses TRBV7-2 with TRBJ2-3; D is unresolved. The clonotype comes from a woman between 18 and 29 years old in good health. Sequencing used blood. Here the CDR3 reads CASSFTLPAPTQYF. CDR3 in DNA: TGTGCCAGCAGCTTTACCCTCCCTGCACCTACGCAGTATTTT.